This T cell receptor (beta chain) originates from a study of cytomegalovirus exposure and HLA in healthy donors. Whole-study results and caveats: Several of the most significant clusters appeared linked to common viral pathogens, based on a later analysis. Whilst most TCR sequences proved rare, a subset of public TCRs occurred across many donors.

PCR used 60 Vbeta primers and 13 Jbeta primers. The protocol was immunoSEQ multiplex PCR, while the TCRdb copy is restricted to in-frame clones and leaves out a portion. The sample carries 75,000 to 100,000 clones, over 75% recorded once. Germline loops: CDR1 SQVTM, CDR2 ANQGSEA. V lost 1 base and J 8 bases, leaving 11 bases between the germline ends. The CDR3 has 12 amino acids. As to this clone: Antigen: not known.

The sequencing input was PBMCs. The sequence was obtained from a middle-aged man in good health and CMV-seronegative. This chain joins TRBV29-1 and TRBJ1-1; D ambiguous. This CDR3 is CSVEGLGSEAFF. For the CDR3, the DNA is TGCAGCGTTGAAGGTCTAGGCAGCGAAGCTTTCTTT.